This TCR beta chain came from a study of cytomegalovirus exposure and HLA in healthy donors. Study outcomes and limitations: According to reports, the classifier identified cytomegalovirus status with high specificity and sensitivity.

CDR1 and CDR2 from the germline V gene are MNHNY and SVGAGI (reference sequence). This CDR3 region has 13 residues. Trimming cost V 7 bases and J 4 bases, with 14 bases left between them. Note on this clone: Its specificity is unknown.

Everyone who donated was a healthy bone marrow donor. In the PCR, 60 Vbeta and 13 Jbeta primers were used. Produced via immunoSEQ multiplex PCR; TCRdb's table is partial and in-frame only. In the table there are 90,000 to 120,000 clones, around three quarters of which are singletons. This chain connects TRBV6-6 to TRBJ2-7; D is perhaps TRBD2 (5 bases). The sequence derives from a female donor in good health and CMV-seropositive. Sequenced input: PBMCs. The CDR3 region is CASTRGGGYEQYF. The CDR3 bases are TGTGCCAGCACCCGTGGTGGAGGTTACGAGCAGTACTTC.